The 32 T cell receptor beta chains below come from one sample, sequenced in a study of cytomegalovirus exposure and HLA in healthy donors. The PCR had 60 Vbeta and 13 Jbeta primers. Repertoires were generated with immunoSEQ multiplex PCR, while TCRdb's copy carries only in-frame clones and drops some. The sample includes over 100,000 clones. Specimen: PBMCs. The receptors derive from a man in his forties in good health and CMV-seropositive.

This rearrangement joins TRBV7-6 to TRBJ2-5, with 16 bases lining up with TRBD2. The germline V gene has CDR1 SGHVS and CDR2 FNYEAQ. The CDR3 consists of 17 residues. V trimming: 5 bases; J trimming: 1 base; junction bases outside the gene matches: 4. Here the CDR3 DNA reads TGTGCCAGCAGCCTGGGACTAGCGGGAGGGGGCCAAGAGACCCAGTACTTC. Protein product: CASSLGLAGGGQETQYF.

The chain uses TRBV21-1 and TRBJ1-5; TRBD1 reflects the table's D call only, with no check against the DNA. TRBV21-1 is a pseudogene segment. The CDR3 is 14 residues long. CDR3 DNA: TGTGCCACCCGAGAGAGACAGGGAAATCAGCCCCAGCATTTT. It codes for CATRERQGNQPQHF.

The gene calls are TRBV15 and TRBJ1-1; 9 bases map to TRBD1. The CDR3 extends over 14 amino acids. V dropped 3 bases and J dropped 1; count of bases not matched to a gene: 0. CDR1 is LNHNV, CDR2 YYDKDF, per germline (reference sequence). DNA for the CDR3: TGTGCCACCAGCAGGGACAGGGGGAACACTGAAGCTTTCTTT. Translation gives CATSRDRGNTEAFF.

The chain is built from TRBV7-2 and TRBJ2-5; 12 bases align to TRBD2. This CDR3 has 16 residues. V was pared by 4 bases and J by 1 base, with 4 bases of the junction left unmatched. The germline gives CDR1 SGHTA, CDR2 FQGNSA. The CDR3 is CASSSGLAGSQETQYF. The CDR3 DNA is TGTGCCAGCAGCTCAGGACTAGCGGGAAGCCAAGAGACCCAGTACTTC.

This sequence joins TRBV6-1 and TRBJ1-5; TRBD1 might be the D (6 bases). Trimming stripped 2 bases from V and 2 bases from J, with 13 bases between. In germline, CDR1 is MNHNS, CDR2 SASEGT. This CDR3 region has 16 residues. CDR3 amino acids: CASSETTGKGNQPQHF. In nucleotides, the CDR3 is TGTGCCAGCAGTGAAACAACAGGGAAAGGCAATCAGCCCCAGCATTTT.

A note on this clone: Within the sample, other DNA sequences also encode this same CDR3. The DNA of the CDR3 is TGTGCCAGCCGGGGGGACGGCTACACCTTC. Protein: CASRGDGYTF. The rearrangement uses TRBV6-5 and TRBJ1-2; D perhaps matches TRBD1 (5 bases). V shed 8 bases and J shed 8 bases, with 9 bases lying between them. The CDR3 runs to 10 residues. The germline V gene encodes CDR1 MNHEY and CDR2 SVGAGI.

This chain joins TRBV29-1 and TRBJ1-1; D gene ambiguous. CDR1 is SQVTM, CDR2 ANQGSEA, per germline. CDR3 length: 12 amino acids. Deletions cut 2 bases from V and 9 bases from J, with 13 bases between. The CDR3 protein is CSVETTYLQAFF. The CDR3 DNA reads TGCAGCGTTGAAACTACCTACCTACAAGCTTTCTTT. Filled out from reference TRBV29-1 and TRBJ1-1, the complete variable domain reads SAVISQKPSRDICQRGTSLTIQCQVDSQVTMMFWYRQQPGQSLTLIATANQGSEATYESGFVIDKFPISRPNLTFSTLTVSNMSPEDSSIYLCSVETTYLQAFFGQGTRLTVV.

The V and J genes are TRBV19 and TRBJ1-1, with a weak D call TRBD1 (5 bases). V was pared by 1 base and J by 5 bases, with 11 bases between. This CDR3 contains 14 residues. CDR1 and CDR2 from the germline V gene are LNHDA and SQIVND (reference sequence). The CDR3 here is CASSIAGMGTEAFF. The DNA of the CDR3 is TGTGCCAGTAGTATAGCAGGGATGGGGACTGAAGCTTTCTTT.

For this clone: Other DNA sequences from this sample encode an identical CDR3 as well. The chain carries TRBV2 and TRBJ2-3, with 10 bases lining up with TRBD2. Germline CDR1 reads SNHLY; CDR2 reads FYNNEI. Trimming removed 2 bases from V and 3 bases from J; junction bases left unmatched: 5. The CDR3 has 16 residues. CDR3 nucleotide sequence: TGTGCCAGCAGTGAAACATCTAGCGGGAGTACAGATACGCAGTATTTT. Protein product: CASSETSSGSTDTQYF.

The genes are TRBV29-1 and TRBJ2-3, with 8 bases matching TRBD1. CDR1 and CDR2 (germline): SQVTM, ANQGSEA. This CDR3 spans 16 amino acids. V lost 2 bases to trimming and J lost 6 bases; unmatched junction nucleotides: 13. CDR3 residues: CSVEIWQGAGSDTQYF. The DNA for the CDR3 is TGCAGCGTTGAAATTTGGCAGGGGGCAGGTTCGGATACGCAGTATTTT.

CDR3 amino acids: CSVEKGDRPYEQYF. Written as DNA, the CDR3 is TGCAGCGTAGAGAAGGGGGATCGCCCCTACGAGCAGTACTTC. The V gene is TRBV29-1, the J gene TRBJ2-5; perhaps TRBD1 as D (6 bases). The assigned J gene may be wrong: the sequence end matches TRBJ2-7 better. The length of the CDR3 is 14 residues. Germline-derived CDR1 and CDR2 are SQVTM and ANQGSEA.

The rearrangement links TRBV14 to TRBJ2-7, with unresolved D. Trimming pared 0 bases from V and 6 bases from J, leaving 15 bases between. Germline lookup yields CDR1 SGHDN and CDR2 FVKESK. The CDR3 loop spans 15 amino acids. In DNA, the CDR3 is TGTGCCAGCAGCCAAGAGTGGGCAGGCTTTGGCGAGCAGTACTTC. Residues: CASSQEWAGFGEQYF.

This rearrangement joins TRBV27 to TRBJ2-7; tentative D call: TRBD1 (5 bases). CDR3 size: 14 residues. Germline CDR1 is MNHEY and CDR2 is SMNVEV (reference sequence). The V and J ends lost 0 bases and 0 bases respectively, with 6 bases between them. The CDR3 DNA is TGTGCCAGCAGTTTATCCGACAGCTCCTACGAGCAGTACTTC. Its translation is CASSLSDSSYEQYF.

This chain links TRBV7-8 with TRBJ2-7; TRBD2 matches at 11 bases. This CDR3 comprises 15 residues. CDR1 is SGHVS, CDR2 FQNEAQ, per germline. V shed 4 bases and J 5 bases; nucleotides not matched to a gene: 7. CDR3 nucleotide sequence: TGTGCCAGCAGCTCCGGGACTAGCGGTAACAACGAGCAGTACTTC. Its translation is CASSSGTSGNNEQYF.

The J gene is TRBJ2-1, the V gene TRBV4-1; D gene unclear. Per the germline V gene, CDR1 is MGHRA and CDR2 is YSYEKL. The CDR3 sequence is 13 residues long. V lost 2 bases to trimming and J lost 2 bases, with 4 bases between them. CDR3 in amino acids: CASSQFTYNEQFF. In DNA form, the CDR3 reads TGCGCCAGCAGCCAATTCACCTACAATGAGCAGTTCTTC.

The chain is built from TRBV27 and TRBJ2-7; D may be TRBD2 (6 bases). Germline V gives CDR1 MNHEY, CDR2 SMNVEV (reference sequence). The CDR3 is 14 amino acids. With 6 bases removed from V and 2 bases from J, the gap between germline ends came to 14 bases. The CDR3 here is CASSRLGGPYEQYF. The CDR3 DNA follows: TGTGCCAGCAGCCGGCTGGGAGGCCCCTACGAGCAGTACTTC.

Points on this clone: One end of the junction fails to match germline, which may point to a read error. The CDR3 bases are TGTGCCAGCAGGGAAGCGGGGGGCACCGGGGAGCTGTTTTTT. Translating it yields CASREAGGTGELFF. V gene TRBV2 combines with J gene TRBJ2-2, with TRBD2 identical over 9 bases. The CDR3 covers 14 residues. Germline V CDR1 and CDR2: SNHLY, FYNNEI.

The chain joins TRBV7-9 to TRBJ1-1; 8 bases are shared with TRBD1. After removal of 5 bases from V and 2 bases from J, the junction contained 7 bases not matched to a gene. Germline CDR1 reads SEHNR; CDR2 reads FQNEAQ (reference sequence). The length of the CDR3 is 15 residues. CDR3 sequence reads: CASSKMGQVNTEAFF. As DNA, the CDR3 is TGTGCCAGCAGCAAAATGGGACAGGTTAACACTGAAGCTTTCTTT.

The gene calls are TRBV7-2 and TRBJ2-7, with D possibly TRBD2 on 6 matching bases. The CDR3 is 15 amino acids. The V gene lost 2 bases and the J gene lost 1 base, with 12 bases spanning the gap. Germline values: CDR1 SGHTA, CDR2 FQGNSA. The CDR3 DNA reads TGTGCCAGCAGCTTACGGCGGGATCCATCCTACGAGCAGTACTTC. Its translation: CASSLRRDPSYEQYF.

The chain combines TRBV5-1 with TRBJ2-1; TRBD2 matches at 11 bases. The germline gives CDR1 SGHRS, CDR2 YFSETQ. Trimming cost V 3 bases and J 0 bases; bases outside gene matches: 2. This CDR3 comprises 16 residues. DNA for the CDR3: TGCGCCAGCAGCTATACTAGCGGGAGCTCCTACAATGAGCAGTTCTTC. This sequence encodes CASSYTSGSSYNEQFF.

The rearrangement links TRBV6-6 to TRBJ2-5; TRBD2 matches 8 bases. Germline trimming cut 2 bases from V and 2 bases from J; bases unmatched to any gene: 7. The V gene's germline CDR1 is MNHNY and CDR2 SVGAGI (reference sequence). This CDR3 has 16 amino acids. The CDR3 region is CASSYGSGSWQETQYF. The DNA of the CDR3 is TGTGCCAGCAGTTACGGAAGCGGGAGTTGGCAAGAGACCCAGTACTTC.

The chain recombines TRBV5-1 with TRBJ1-2; TRBD1 is a possible D gene (6 bases). This CDR3 spans 16 amino acids. Germline V gives CDR1 SGHRS, CDR2 YFSETQ. V was cut by 7 bases and J by 1 base, with 20 bases left in between. The CDR3 protein is CASSEQGIDGNYGYTF. DNA for the CDR3: TGCGCCAGCTCCGAACAGGGTATAGATGGTAACTATGGCTACACCTTC.

The chain uses TRBV27 and TRBJ2-5, with 11 bases matching TRBD1. The tail of the sequence fits TRBJ2-7 better, so the J call may be wrong. The length of the CDR3 is 13 residues. Germline CDR1 and CDR2: MNHEY and SMNVEV (reference sequence). In DNA, the CDR3 is TGTGCCAGCAGCCGGACAGGGGGCAACGAGCAGTACTTC. This sequence encodes CASSRTGGNEQYF.

The rearrangement links TRBV19 to TRBJ2-1, with a tentative D call TRBD2 (6 bases). This CDR3 spans 15 amino acids. V lost 3 bases to trimming and J lost 10 bases, with 19 bases between them. Germline V CDR1 and CDR2: LNHDA, SQIVND (reference sequence). For the CDR3, the DNA is TGTGCCAGTAGTATCGGCGGGGAGCTTTGGAGGGAGCAGTTCTTC. Residues: CASSIGGELWREQFF.

V and J are TRBV5-1 and TRBJ2-3, with 11 bases aligning to TRBD2. The CDR3 is 16 amino acids. The V segment lost 4 bases and the J segment 7 bases; nucleotides outside the gene matches: 11. The V gene's germline CDR1 is SGHRS and CDR2 YFSETQ. CDR3 nucleotides: TGCGCCAGCAGCCCGGGACTAGCGGAGGGCGCCAATACGCAGTATTTT. Amino acid sequence: CASSPGLAEGANTQYF.

The gene calls are TRBV30 and TRBJ1-3; 9 bases are a match to TRBD1. Germline loops: CDR1 GTSNPN, CDR2 SVGIG (reference sequence). Germline trimming cut 2 bases from V and 4 bases from J; bases unmatched to any gene: 3. CDR3 size: 14 residues. CDR3 residues: CAWSRTGVGNTIYF. In DNA form, the CDR3 reads TGTGCCTGGAGTCGGACAGGGGTGGGAAACACCATATATTTT.

The rearrangement joins TRBV4-1 to TRBJ2-3; weak D call: TRBD1 (6 bases). Trimming pared 3 bases from V and 0 bases from J, leaving 22 bases between. The CDR3 loop spans 19 amino acids. Germline V gene lookup returns CDR1 MGHRA and CDR2 YSYEKL. CDR3 sequence (DNA): TGCGCCAGCAGCCATCACCGGGACATCGATCTTATGAGCACAGATACGCAGTATTTT. Translation gives CASSHHRDIDLMSTDTQYF.

About this clone itself: The junction shows a germline mismatch at one end, possibly a read error. This chain joins TRBV27 and TRBJ2-1, with 7 bases identical to TRBD2. The CDR3 covers 17 residues. Germline V lookup: CDR1 MNHEY, CDR2 SMNVEV (reference sequence). The CDR3 nucleotides read TGTGCCAGCAGCCTCTATAATAGCGGGCCAGATCTCAATGGGCAGTTCTTC. It yields the protein CASSLYNSGPDLNGQFF.

The chain combines TRBV5-1 with TRBJ2-1; 9 nucleotides agree with TRBD1. CDR3 length: 16 amino acids. Trimming removed 1 base from V and 7 bases from J; junction bases left unmatched: 9. Per the germline V gene, CDR1 is SGHRS and CDR2 is YFSETQ. This CDR3 reads CASSLTGQGRWNEQFF. The DNA for the CDR3 is TGCGCCAGCAGCTTGACGGGACAGGGCAGGTGGAATGAGCAGTTCTTC.

V and J are TRBV27 and TRBJ2-7, with 8 positions matching TRBD1. Germline V gene sequence: CDR1 MNHEY, CDR2 SMNVEV (reference sequence). Trimming took 6 bases from V and 4 from J; bases not matched to a gene: 5. There are 13 residues in the CDR3. CDR3 region: CASSDRGSYEQYF. The CDR3 nucleotides are TGTGCCAGCAGCGACAGGGGATCGTACGAGCAGTACTTC.

The rearrangement links TRBV5-8 to TRBJ1-3, with D uncertain. V gave up 1 base and J gave up 0 bases, with 11 bases separating them. The CDR3 is 16 residues long. Per germline, CDR1 SGHTS and CDR2 YDEGEE. DNA of the CDR3: TGTGCCAGCAGCTTGCGCGAGGGCTCCTCTGGAAACACCATATATTTT. Amino acids: CASSLREGSSGNTIYF.

The chain couples TRBV18 to TRBJ2-2; TRBD1 aligns across 7 bases. V shed 3 bases, J shed 0 bases, and the junction held 4 bases outside the gene matches. Germline V gene lookup returns CDR1 KGHSH and CDR2 LQKENI. The CDR3 has 16 residues. The CDR3 loop is CASSPRQGSNTGELFF. Here the CDR3 DNA reads TGTGCCAGCTCACCCCGACAGGGCTCGAACACCGGGGAGCTGTTTTTT. The variable domain in full, with the rest retrieved from reference TRBV18 and TRBJ2-2, is NAGVMQNPRHLVRRRGQEARLRCSPMKGHSHVYWYRQLPEEGLKFMVYLQKENIIDESGMPKERFSAEFPKEGPSILRIQQVVRGDSAAYFCASSPRQGSNTGELFFGEGSRLTVL.